This TCR beta chain derives from a study of identifying expanded T cells in peripheral blood. V was pared by 0 bases and J by 2 bases, with 10 bases between. This CDR3 is 15 amino acids long. No infections or other immune events were documented during collection. Sequencing used immunoSEQ multiplex PCR; TCRdb keeps in-frame clones, though not all of them. The sample lists 85,000 to 100,000 clones, approximately 90% occurring once. Study findings and constraints: Over about two and four weeks, about 15 and 19 clones changed, versus 1.2 between replicates. Clone count variance between roughly 2-week samples rose with total template count.

On this clone: The antigen is not known.

The sample was blood. The receptor's source is a person aged 18 to 70 in good health. The chain couples TRBV23-1 to TRBJ1-2; D is ambiguous. TRBV23-1 counts as an open reading frame of uncertain function. The CDR3 sequence is CASSQSERANYGYTF. The DNA of the CDR3 is TGCGCCAGCAGTCAATCGGAACGGGCCAACTATGGCTACACCTTC.